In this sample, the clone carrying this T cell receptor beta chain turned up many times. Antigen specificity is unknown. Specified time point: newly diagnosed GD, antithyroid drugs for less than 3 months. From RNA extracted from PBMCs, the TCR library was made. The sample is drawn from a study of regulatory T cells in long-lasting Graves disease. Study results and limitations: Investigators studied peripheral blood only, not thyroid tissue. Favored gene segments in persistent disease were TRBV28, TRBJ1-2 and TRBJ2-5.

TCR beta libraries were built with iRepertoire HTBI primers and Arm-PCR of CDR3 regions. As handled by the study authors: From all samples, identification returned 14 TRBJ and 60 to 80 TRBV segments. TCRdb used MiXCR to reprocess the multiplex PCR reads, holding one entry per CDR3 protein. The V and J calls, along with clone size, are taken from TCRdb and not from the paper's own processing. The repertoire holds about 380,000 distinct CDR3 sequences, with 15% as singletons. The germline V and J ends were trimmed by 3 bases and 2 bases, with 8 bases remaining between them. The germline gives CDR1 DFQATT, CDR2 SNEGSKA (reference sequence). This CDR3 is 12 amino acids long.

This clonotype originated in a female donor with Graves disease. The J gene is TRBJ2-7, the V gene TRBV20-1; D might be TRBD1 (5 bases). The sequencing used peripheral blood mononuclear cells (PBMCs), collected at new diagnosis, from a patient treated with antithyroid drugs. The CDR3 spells CSARAGTYEQYF. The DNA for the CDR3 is TGCAGTGCTAGGGCAGGGACCTACGAGCAGTACTTC.